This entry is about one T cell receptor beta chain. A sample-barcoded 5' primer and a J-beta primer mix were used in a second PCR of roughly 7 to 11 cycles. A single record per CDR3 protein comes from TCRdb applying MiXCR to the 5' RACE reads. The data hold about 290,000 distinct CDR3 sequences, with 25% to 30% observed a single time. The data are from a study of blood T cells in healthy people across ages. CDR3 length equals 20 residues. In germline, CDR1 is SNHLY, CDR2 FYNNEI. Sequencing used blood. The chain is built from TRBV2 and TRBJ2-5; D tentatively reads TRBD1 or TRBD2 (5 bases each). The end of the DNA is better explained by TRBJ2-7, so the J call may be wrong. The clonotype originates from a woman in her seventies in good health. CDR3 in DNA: TGTGCCAGCAGTGAACCTGGGACCTTTACCCGGGACGAGAGCTCCTACGAGCAGTACTTC. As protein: CASSEPGTFTRDESSYEQYF.